This TCR beta chain was sequenced for a study of blood T cells in healthy people across ages. Researchers collected 9.5 to 10 milliliters of peripheral blood from every single donor. A J-beta primer mix and a sample-barcoded 5' primer were used in a second PCR of roughly 7 to 12 cycles. Each CDR3 protein is one row after TCRdb ran MiXCR on the 5' RACE reads. The sample yields 550,000 to 650,000 distinct CDR3 sequences, under 30% seen once. General study points: Per million T cells, the diversity of TCR beta decreased roughly linearly as age advanced. Naive T cell percentage strongly correlated with TCR beta diversity. Fewer expanded clones and more diversity marked long-lived versus aged donors.

CDR1 and CDR2 (germline): DFQATT, SNEGSKA (reference sequence). V was clipped by 1 base and J by 2 bases; unmatched bases: 9. The CDR3 has 16 amino acids. This clonotype was detected ten times or more. The antigen is unknown. The chain links TRBV20-1 to TRBJ2-3; TRBD1 matches 7 bases. Sample: blood. The clonotype originates from a woman aged 80 or over in good health. The CDR3 nucleotides are TGCAGTGCTAGAGGAAAGGGGGCCCGACCCACAGATACGCAGTATTTT. It is translated as CSARGKGARPTDTQYF.